These 9 T cell receptor beta chains were sequenced from one sample in a study of cytomegalovirus exposure and HLA in healthy donors (dated by TCRdb to the late 2010s). The library was built by means of the immunoSEQ multiplex PCR assay. For the multiplex PCR, a mixture combining 60 forward primers for TCR Vbeta segments and 13 reverse primers for TCR Jbeta segments was used. TCRdb carries this immuneACCESS record with in-frame sequences only. Its versions omit some clonotypes, under half of them owing to an unresolved V gene in the studies checked, with the rest unexplained. The sample data list some 60,000 clones, and 80% to 90% of these were observed just once. Clones ranked in the top ten supply roughly 1.5% of the sample. Sequencing was done on a sample of PBMCs. The receptors shown here come from a man aged 18 to 30 in good health and CMV-seronegative.

V gene TRBV9 combines with J gene TRBJ2-1; unclear D gene. CDR1 is SGDLS and CDR2 is YYNGEE in the germline V gene. The V end lost 2 bases, the J end lost 5 bases, and 5 bases lay between the germline ends. The CDR3 extends over 12 amino acids. The CDR3 nucleotides are TGTGCCAGCAGCGTTTCGGACAATGAGCAGTTCTTC. As protein: CASSVSDNEQFF.

The rearrangement links TRBV5-1 to TRBJ1-2; TRBD1 matches at 7 bases. Trimming removed 4 bases from V and 8 bases from J; junction bases left unmatched: 5. Per germline, CDR1 SGHRS and CDR2 YFSETQ. The CDR3 is 12 residues long. CDR3 protein: CASSGQGDGYTF. CDR3 DNA sequence: TGCGCCAGCAGCGGGCAGGGGGACGGCTACACCTTC. Full variable domain (outside the CDR3, taken from reference TRBV5-1 and TRBJ1-2): KAGVTQTPRYLIKTRGQQVTLSCSPISGHRSVSWYQQTPGQGLQFLFEYFSETQRNKGNFPGRFSGRQFSNSRSEMNVSTLELGDSALYLCASSGQGDGYTFGSGTRLTVV.

The chain joins TRBV15 to TRBJ2-5; D possibly corresponds to TRBD1 (6 bases). Trimming shortened V by 2 bases and J by 2 bases, and 9 bases separated the two germline ends. This CDR3 spans 14 amino acids. In germline, CDR1 is LNHNV, CDR2 YYDKDF (reference sequence). The CDR3 DNA sequence: TGTGCCACCAGCAGACAGGGGATTCAAGAGACCCAGTACTTC. Encoded protein: CATSRQGIQETQYF.

This clone appeared a single time. CDR3 DNA: TGTGCCAGCAGCTTCGGACTGGGCACAGATACGCAGTATTTT. This codes for CASSFGLGTDTQYF. The chain uses TRBV7-3 and TRBJ2-3; D might be TRBD2 (5 bases). Trimming took off 3 bases at V and 1 base at J, with 8 bases between the two ends. The length of the CDR3 is 14 residues. Germline assignment: CDR1 SGHTA and CDR2 FQGTGA.

This clone has a handful of counts. The chain is built from TRBV6-4 and TRBJ2-2; 9 bases line up with TRBD1. This CDR3 contains 15 residues. The ends lost 6 bases at V and 3 bases at J; junction bases unmatched: 5. From germline, CDR1 is MRHNA and CDR2 SNTAGT. This CDR3 is CASSTQGADTGELFF. The DNA for the CDR3 is TGTGCCAGCAGCACACAGGGGGCGGACACCGGGGAGCTGTTTTTT.

The CDR3: CASSIGLPSGTEAFF. CDR3 nucleotide sequence: TGTGCCAGTAGTATAGGCTTGCCCTCGGGGACTGAAGCTTTCTTT. This chain links TRBV19 with TRBJ1-1, with unresolved D. The length of the CDR3 is 15 residues. The germline gives CDR1 LNHDA, CDR2 SQIVND (reference sequence). Trimming removed 1 base from V and 5 bases from J, with 14 bases in between.

This clone was counted a few times. This rearrangement joins TRBV18 to TRBJ2-6, with a possible D match to TRBD1 (5 bases). The CDR3 consists of 14 residues. CDR1 is KGHSH and CDR2 is LQKENI in the germline V gene. V lost 3 bases to trimming and J lost 4 bases, with 7 bases between them. CDR3 in amino acids: CASSPWTGANVLTF. The CDR3 nucleotides read TGTGCCAGCTCACCTTGGACAGGGGCCAACGTCCTGACTTTC.

The CDR3 protein is CASSPGQGGTGELFF. CDR3 coding DNA: TGCGCCAGCAGCCCAGGACAGGGTGGGACCGGGGAGCTGTTTTTT. The rearrangement links TRBV5-1 to TRBJ2-2; 8 nucleotides line up with TRBD1. J lost 5 bases, V lost 4 bases, and 7 bases had no gene match. From germline, CDR1 is SGHRS and CDR2 YFSETQ. CDR3 length: 15 residues. Complete variable domain (other parts from reference TRBV5-1 and TRBJ2-2): KAGVTQTPRYLIKTRGQQVTLSCSPISGHRSVSWYQQTPGQGLQFLFEYFSETQRNKGNFPGRFSGRQFSNSRSEMNVSTLELGDSALYLCASSPGQGGTGELFFGEGSRLTVL.

In this sample, this clone turned up once. This chain joins TRBV2 and TRBJ2-3; D is possibly TRBD1 (6 bases). The CDR3 contains 15 residues. Per germline, CDR1 SNHLY and CDR2 FYNNEI. With 6 bases removed from V and 4 bases from J, the gap between germline ends came to 17 bases. CDR3 in DNA: TGTGCCAGCAGGGGACGGTGGGGGCTCGCAGATACGCAGTATTTT. As protein: CASRGRWGLADTQYF.